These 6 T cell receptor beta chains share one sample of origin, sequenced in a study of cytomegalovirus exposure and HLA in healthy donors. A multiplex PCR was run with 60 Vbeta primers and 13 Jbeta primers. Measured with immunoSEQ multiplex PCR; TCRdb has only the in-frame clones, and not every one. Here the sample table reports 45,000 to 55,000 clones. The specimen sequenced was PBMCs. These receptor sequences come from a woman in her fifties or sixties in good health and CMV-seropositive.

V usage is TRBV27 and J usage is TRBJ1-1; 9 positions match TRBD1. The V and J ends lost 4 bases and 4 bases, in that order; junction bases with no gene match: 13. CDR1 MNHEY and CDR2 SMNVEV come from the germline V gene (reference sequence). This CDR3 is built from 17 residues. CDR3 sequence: CASSSTGTGIGITEAFF. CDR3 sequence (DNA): TGTGCCAGCAGTTCTACCGGGACAGGGATAGGTATCACTGAAGCTTTCTTT.

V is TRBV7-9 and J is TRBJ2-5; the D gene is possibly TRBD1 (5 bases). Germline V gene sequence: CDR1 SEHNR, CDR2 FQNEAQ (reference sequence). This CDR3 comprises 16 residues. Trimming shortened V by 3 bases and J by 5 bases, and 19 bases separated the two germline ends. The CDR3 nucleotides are TGTGCCAGCAGCTTTCCTCCTTACAGGACCCGGGAGACCCAGTACTTC. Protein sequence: CASSFPPYRTRETQYF.

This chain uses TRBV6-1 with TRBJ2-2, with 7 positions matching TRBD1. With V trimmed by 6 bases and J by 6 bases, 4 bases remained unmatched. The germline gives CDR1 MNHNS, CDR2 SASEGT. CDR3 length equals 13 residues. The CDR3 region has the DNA TGTGCCAGCAGACAACAGGGGCCCGGGGAGCTGTTTTTT. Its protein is CASRQQGPGELFF.

DNA for the CDR3: TGTGCCAGCAGTCAGACCTACGAGCAGTACTTC. Residues: CASSQTYEQYF. The V gene is TRBV28, the J gene TRBJ2-7; D unclear. The V end was cut by 5 bases, the J end by 2 bases, with 4 bases between. Germline CDR1 and CDR2: MDHEN and SYDVKM. The CDR3 length is 11 residues.

The CDR3 DNA follows: TGTGCCAGCAGTTTAAGACCCGGACAGGGCGAAAACATTCAGTACTTC. It specifies CASSLRPGQGENIQYF. The gene calls are TRBV27 and TRBJ2-4, with TRBD1 matching over 8 bases. CDR3 length: 16 residues. Germline V gene lookup returns CDR1 MNHEY and CDR2 SMNVEV (reference sequence). Trimming removed 2 bases from V and 5 bases from J; junction bases left unmatched: 8.

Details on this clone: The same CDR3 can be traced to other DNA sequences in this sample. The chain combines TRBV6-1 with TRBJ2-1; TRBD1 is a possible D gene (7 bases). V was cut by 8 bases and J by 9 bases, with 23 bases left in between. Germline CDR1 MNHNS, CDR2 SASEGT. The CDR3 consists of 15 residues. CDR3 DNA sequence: TGTGCCAGCGGAGGGCGACAGGGAACGAATAGTGAGCAGTTCTTC. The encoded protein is CASGGRQGTNSEQFF.